Shown below are 8 T cell receptor beta chains from a single sample sequenced in a study of T cell changes during pregnancy in multiple sclerosis. Clones were read by immunoSEQ multiplex PCR, and TCRdb kept only the in-frame ones, dropping some. Of more than 30,000 clones in the sample, about 90% were seen once. The input for sequencing was CD4+ T cells from peripheral blood mononuclear cells, taken before pregnancy. These receptors were taken from a female donor with multiple sclerosis, enrolled in a pregnancy study.

The chain has TRBV5-4 and TRBJ1-1; TRBD1 matches at 11 bases. Trimming cost V 4 bases and J 8 bases; bases outside gene matches: 10. The CDR3 extends over 15 amino acids. Germline lookup yields CDR1 SGHNT and CDR2 YYREEE (reference sequence). The CDR3 loop reads CASSRPGTGGREAFF. The DNA of the CDR3 is TGTGCCAGCAGCCGTCCCGGGACAGGGGGTCGAGAAGCTTTCTTT. The variable domain in full, completed from reference TRBV5-4 and TRBJ1-1, reads ETGVTQSPTHLIKTRGQQVTLRCSSQSGHNTVSWYQQALGQGPQFIFQYYREEENGRGNFPPRFSGLQFPNYSSELNVNALELDDSALYLCASSRPGTGGREAFFGQGTRLTVV.

The chain has TRBV5-6 and TRBJ2-7; D is perhaps TRBD2 (5 bases). Trimming shortened V by 1 base and J by 2 bases, and 13 bases separated the two germline ends. Germline-derived CDR1 and CDR2 are SGHDT and YYEEEE. CDR3 size: 15 residues. CDR3 coding DNA: TGTGCCAGCAGCTTGTATGGGAGTGGGACCTACGAGCAGTACTTC. Translated: CASSLYGSGTYEQYF.

The V call is TRBV7-6, the J call TRBJ1-6; TRBD1 aligns across 8 bases. From germline, CDR1 is SGHVS and CDR2 FNYEAQ. The CDR3 extends over 15 amino acids. V was clipped by 5 bases and J by 4 bases; unmatched bases: 4. The CDR3 DNA follows: TGTGCCAGCAGCCCGGGACAGGTTTATAATTCACCCCTCCACTTT. Amino acids: CASSPGQVYNSPLHF.

In this sample, this clone turned up once. The gene calls are TRBV5-1 and TRBJ1-2; no clear D gene. V lost 0 bases to trimming and J lost 4 bases, with 10 bases between them. The CDR3 has 14 residues. CDR1 SGHRS and CDR2 YFSETQ come from the germline V gene. CDR3 sequence: CASSLDAGSYGYTF. CDR3 nucleotide sequence: TGCGCCAGCAGCTTGGATGCAGGTAGCTATGGCTACACCTTC.

The chain employs TRBV29-1 and TRBJ1-2; D remains unclear. Trimming stripped 6 bases from V and 7 bases from J, with 15 bases between. The CDR3 has 12 residues. Germline values: CDR1 SQVTM, CDR2 ANQGSEA. CDR3 coding DNA: TGCAGCGTCCACAGCCTTTACTCTGGCTACACCTTC. Its protein product is CSVHSLYSGYTF.

The J gene is TRBJ1-2, the V gene TRBV2; 11 bases align to TRBD1. J gave up 4 bases and V 6 bases, and 10 bases lay outside the gene matches. The germline CDR1 and CDR2 sequences are SNHLY and FYNNEI. The CDR3 length is 16 residues. CDR3: CASSRDRGGSGYGYTF. The DNA for the CDR3 is TGTGCCAGCAGCCGGGACAGGGGGGGGAGTGGCTATGGCTACACCTTC. Together with reference TRBV2 and TRBJ1-2, the CDR3 gives the full variable domain: EPEVTQTPSHQVTQMGQEVILRCVPISNHLYFYWYRQILGQKVEFLVSFYNNEISEKSEIFDDQFSVERPDGSNFTLKIRSTKLEDSAMYFCASSRDRGGSGYGYTFGSGTRLTVV.

The chain employs TRBV30 and TRBJ2-5; possible D gene TRBD2, 7 bases. CDR1 and CDR2 (germline): GTSNPN, SVGIG (reference sequence). The CDR3 has 11 residues. V shed 4 bases and J shed 9 bases, with 12 bases lying between them. The CDR3 DNA sequence: TGTGCCTGGACTGAGGGGGGGCCCCAGTACTTC. This translates into CAWTEGGPQYF.

This clone has just one count. This rearrangement joins TRBV7-9 to TRBJ1-2; weak D call: TRBD1 (5 bases). V gave up 1 base and J gave up 5 bases, with 14 bases separating them. The length of the CDR3 is 15 residues. CDR1 and CDR2 from the germline V gene are SEHNR and FQNEAQ (reference sequence). CDR3 in DNA: TGTGCCAGCAGCTTAGGGGCCGGGGGGATATATGGCTACACCTTC. Its protein product is CASSLGAGGIYGYTF.